This T cell receptor beta chain is from a study of blood T cells in healthy people across ages. Overall study findings and caveats: TCR beta diversity per million T cells fell roughly linearly with age.

As regards this clonotype: The antigen is undetermined.

Then a second PCR, running about 6 to 12 cycles, was carried out with a sample-barcoded 5' primer and a J-beta primer mix. Each CDR3 protein gets one entry after TCRdb re-called the 5' RACE reads with MiXCR. The repertoire has about 1.7 million distinct CDR3 sequences, roughly 27% of them found once; the top ten carry roughly 8.2%. Germline V gene lookup returns CDR1 SGHRS and CDR2 YFSETQ. V lost 7 bases and J lost 7, with 15 bases in between. CDR3 length: 13 amino acids. This TCR was sampled from a young woman in good health. The chain couples TRBV5-1 to TRBJ2-1, with D unclear. Sequences were obtained from blood. This CDR3 reads CASRNGFTNEQFF. CDR3 DNA: TGCGCCAGCCGCAATGGATTCACGAATGAGCAGTTCTTC. Looking up the rest from reference TRBV5-1 and TRBJ2-1 gives the full variable domain: KAGVTQTPRYLIKTRGQQVTLSCSPISGHRSVSWYQQTPGQGLQFLFEYFSETQRNKGNFPGRFSGRQFSNSRSEMNVSTLELGDSALYLCASRNGFTNEQFFGPGTRLTVL.